This TCR beta chain was sequenced in a study of T cell responses to AZD1222 COVID-19 vaccine. Whole-study results and caveats: Baseline serostatus was positive in only a handful of AZD1222 recipients. Repertoire sampling was restricted to post-peak T cell response timepoints. Increased Spike-specific TCR breadth and depth were observed after two AZD1222 doses. Spike-wide coverage was observed for vaccine-associated CD4 TCRs, with dominant responses at 160-218 and 743-854.

This clone was seen a few times. Its antigen is as yet unknown. V lost 0 bases and J lost 5, with 17 bases in between. Germline V gives CDR1 SGHTS, CDR2 YDEGEE. The CDR3 consists of 16 residues. Libraries were prepared by immunoSEQ multiplex PCR; TCRdb keeps only in-frame clonotypes and omits some of them. The data show some 170,000 clones, approximately 90% seen once. This clonotype originated in an adult in good health. The chain uses TRBV5-8 and TRBJ1-1; a weak D match, TRBD1 (5 bases). The material was peripheral blood, obtained on day 0 of AZD1222 vaccination. The DNA of the CDR3 is TGTGCCAGCAGCTTGGCGGAGGGGATCCTGGATACTGAAGCTTTCTTT. Residues: CASSLAEGILDTEAFF.